Below, 26 T cell receptor beta chains from the same sample are listed, as sequenced in a study of blood T cell repertoires in COVID-19. The table came from immunoSEQ multiplex PCR; TCRdb's copy has only in-frame clones and leaves some out. The sample holds 120,000 or so clones; roughly nine tenths are singletons and the top ten take 4.8%. The sample comprised peripheral blood. These receptors were obtained from a human donor in a cohort sampled during active COVID-19.

The chain is built from TRBV7-2 and TRBJ1-6; TRBD1 might be the D (5 bases). The CDR3 extends over 14 amino acids. V lost 3 bases and J 7 bases, leaving 10 bases between the germline ends. Germline CDR1 SGHTA, CDR2 FQGNSA. The CDR3 protein is CASSFRVKNSPLHF. In DNA form, the CDR3 reads TGTGCCAGCAGCTTCAGGGTAAAAAATTCACCCCTCCACTTT.

This clone was found once. The gene calls are TRBV9 and TRBJ1-1; 7 bases map to TRBD1. Germline loops: CDR1 SGDLS, CDR2 YYNGEE. V was pared by 3 bases and J by 6 bases, with 14 bases of the junction left unmatched. The CDR3 is 16 residues long. The CDR3 protein is CASSALQGIGGAEAFF. CDR3 nucleotide sequence: TGTGCCAGCAGCGCACTACAGGGGATCGGGGGCGCTGAAGCTTTCTTT.

V usage is TRBV7-9 and J usage is TRBJ2-7, with 8 bases identical to TRBD2. Germline CDR1 is SEHNR and CDR2 is FQNEAQ (reference sequence). Losses at the gene ends were 3 bases for V and 4 bases for J; bases not matched to a gene: 11. The CDR3 spans 16 residues. This CDR3 reads CASSFPQGGGRYEQYF. Written as DNA, the CDR3 is TGTGCCAGCAGCTTCCCGCAGGGAGGCGGGAGGTACGAGCAGTACTTC.

The J gene is TRBJ2-7, the V gene TRBV5-5, with 7 bases that match TRBD2. Germline lookup yields CDR1 SGHKS and CDR2 YYEKEE (reference sequence). The CDR3 totals 14 residues. V lost 2 bases and J lost 3; bases outside the gene matches: 5. The CDR3 DNA is TGTGCCAGCAGCTTCGGGACTATAGACTACGAGCAGTACTTC. Amino acids: CASSFGTIDYEQYF. Looking up the rest from reference TRBV5-5 and TRBJ2-7 gives the full variable domain: DAGVTQSPTHLIKTRGQQVTLRCSPISGHKSVSWYQQVLGQGPQFIFQYYEKEERGRGNFPDRFSARQFPNYSSELNVNALLLGDSALYLCASSFGTIDYEQYFGPGTRLTVT.

J is TRBJ2-1 and V is TRBV6-6, with D unresolved. The CDR3 is 10 residues long. CDR1 is MNHNY, CDR2 SVGAGI, per germline (reference sequence). Between the trimmed V and J ends, which lost 6 bases and 6 bases, there was a span of 3 bases. The CDR3 region has the DNA TGTGCCAGCAGCCTCAATGAGCAGTTCTTC. This translates into CASSLNEQFF.

The gene calls are TRBV2 and TRBJ1-2, with 7 bases identical to TRBD1. Per germline, CDR1 SNHLY and CDR2 FYNNEI. The V gene end was trimmed by 8 bases and the J gene end by 0 bases; junction bases not matched to a gene: 9. CDR3 length equals 15 residues. CDR3 sequence: CASQEDRTTNYGYTF. The CDR3 nucleotides read TGTGCCAGCCAAGAGGACAGGACAACTAACTATGGCTACACCTTC.

The chain links TRBV25-1 to TRBJ1-6, with D perhaps TRBD1 (6 bases). V was clipped by 6 bases and J by 8 bases, with 14 bases between them. The CDR3 is made up of 14 amino acids. Germline loops: CDR1 MGHDK, CDR2 SYGVNS. The DNA for the CDR3 is TGTGCCAGCAGACAGGGATTCATAGATTCACCCCTCCACTTT. It is translated as CASRQGFIDSPLHF.

This chain uses TRBV28 with TRBJ1-5; D may be TRBD1 (6 bases). Trimming shortened V by 6 bases and J by 3 bases, and 15 bases separated the two germline ends. Germline V gene sequence: CDR1 MDHEN, CDR2 SYDVKM. The CDR3 covers 15 residues. The CDR3 coding sequence is TGTGCCAGCAGATATGACAGGAGGCCCAATCAGCCCCAGCATTTT. Residues: CASRYDRRPNQPQHF.

The CDR3 DNA follows: TGTGCCAGCACCTGGGGGGTAGGGAATCTAAACACTGAAGCTTTCTTT. Translating it yields CASTWGVGNLNTEAFF. This chain joins TRBV18 and TRBJ1-1; possibly TRBD1 for D (5 bases). Germline lookup yields CDR1 KGHSH and CDR2 LQKENI. There are 16 residues in the CDR3. The V and J ends lost 8 bases and 2 bases respectively, with 21 bases between them. Looking up the rest from reference TRBV18 and TRBJ1-1 gives the full variable domain: NAGVMQNPRHLVRRRGQEARLRCSPMKGHSHVYWYRQLPEEGLKFMVYLQKENIIDESGMPKERFSAEFPKEGPSILRIQQVVRGDSAAYFCASTWGVGNLNTEAFFGQGTRLTVV.

This chain connects TRBV30 to TRBJ1-1, with 8 nucleotides matching TRBD1. Trimming removed 8 bases from V and 1 base from J; junction bases left unmatched: 6. CDR3 length equals 13 residues. Per germline, CDR1 GTSNPN and CDR2 SVGIG (reference sequence). This CDR3 reads CAGQGAKNTEAFF. Here the CDR3 DNA reads TGTGCCGGGCAGGGGGCAAAGAACACTGAAGCTTTCTTT.

This sequence joins TRBV7-8 and TRBJ2-1, with 13 bases matching TRBD2. Germline CDR1 and CDR2: SGHVS and FQNEAQ. The CDR3 is 12 residues long. Unmatched junction bases numbered 5, after V lost 5 bases and J lost 16 bases. CDR3 protein: CASSRTSGGPFF. CDR3 sequence (DNA): TGTGCCAGCAGCCGGACTAGCGGGGGTCCCTTCTTC. Looking up the rest from reference TRBV7-8 and TRBJ2-1 gives the full variable domain: GAGVSQSPRYKVAKRGQDVALRCDPISGHVSLFWYQQALGQGPEFLTYFQNEAQLDKSGLPSDRFFAERPEGSVSTLKIQRTQQEDSAVYLCASSRTSGGPFFGPGTRLTVL.

The chain's CDR3 is CASSLAGEKGSPLHF. The CDR3 bases are TGCGCCAGCAGCTTGGCCGGGGAAAAAGGTTCACCCCTCCACTTT. The J gene is TRBJ1-6, the V gene TRBV5-1; D not certain. The germline V gene has CDR1 SGHRS and CDR2 YFSETQ. CDR3 size: 15 residues. Between the trimmed V and J ends, which lost 0 bases and 9 bases, there was a span of 13 bases.

Only a few counts were recorded for this clone. The chain employs TRBV11-3 and TRBJ2-1; no definite D call. The CDR3 has 11 residues. Trimming removed 1 base from V and 10 bases from J, with 5 bases in between. The germline V gene has CDR1 SGHNT and CDR2 YENEEA. Here the CDR3 DNA reads TGTGCCAGCAGCTTAGGTGGCGAGCAGTTCTTC. Translating it yields CASSLGGEQFF.

The chain uses TRBV2 and TRBJ1-5; TRBD1 matches 8 bases. This CDR3 contains 16 residues. Per the germline V gene, CDR1 is SNHLY and CDR2 is FYNNEI. With 4 bases clipped from V and 1 base from J, the junction kept 6 bases outside the gene matches. The CDR3 protein is CASSGDRGRSNQPQHF. The CDR3, as DNA: TGTGCCAGCAGTGGAGACAGGGGCCGGAGCAATCAGCCCCAGCATTTT.

The chain uses TRBV28 and TRBJ2-3; the D gene is possibly TRBD2 (6 bases). Germline CDR1 and CDR2: MDHEN and SYDVKM. The ends were cut back, 6 bases at V and 1 base at J, with 8 bases in the middle. This CDR3 contains 13 residues. CDR3 loop: CASRWGGTDTQYF. The CDR3 DNA sequence: TGTGCCAGCAGATGGGGGGGCACAGATACGCAGTATTTT.

The gene calls are TRBV15 and TRBJ2-2; 7 nucleotides line up with TRBD2. CDR1 is LNHNV, CDR2 YYDKDF, per germline (reference sequence). V lost 7 bases to trimming and J lost 4 bases; unmatched junction nucleotides: 9. This CDR3 is 15 amino acids long. The CDR3 region is CATNDGRGITGELFF. The DNA for the CDR3 is TGTGCCACCAATGATGGGAGGGGTATCACCGGGGAGCTGTTTTTT. The whole variable domain, remainder taken from reference TRBV15 and TRBJ2-2, is DAMVIQNPRYQVTQFGKPVTLSCSQTLNHNVMYWYQQKSSQAPKLLFHYYDKDFNNEADTPDNFQSRRPNTSFCFLDIRSPGLGDTAMYLCATNDGRGITGELFFGEGSRLTVL.

A few counts support this clone. V gene TRBV6-2 or TRBV6-3 combines with J gene TRBJ2-7, with D possibly TRBD1 on 6 matching bases. V shed 2 bases and J shed 1 base, with 15 bases lying between them. Per the germline V gene, CDR1 is MNHEY and CDR2 is SVGEGT. This CDR3 contains 16 residues. The CDR3 DNA reads TGTGCCAGCAGTTACGACTACAGGGTTGTTTCCTACGAGCAGTACTTC. Translating gives CASSYDYRVVSYEQYF.

The chain combines TRBV9 with TRBJ1-2, with D tentatively TRBD1 (5 bases). Germline CDR1 reads SGDLS; CDR2 reads YYNGEE. V lost 3 bases, J lost 1 base, and 13 bases lay in between. There are 15 residues in the CDR3. The CDR3 nucleotides are TGTGCCAGCAGCGGTCAGGGCGTGAGTAACTATGGCTACACCTTC. Amino acid sequence: CASSGQGVSNYGYTF.

This clone was seen a handful of times. The chain combines TRBV5-1 with TRBJ2-2; TRBD2 aligns across 11 bases. This CDR3 is built from 17 residues. The germline V gene has CDR1 SGHRS and CDR2 YFSETQ. V lost 6 bases to trimming and J lost 1 base; unmatched junction nucleotides: 8. The CDR3 bases are TGCGCCAGCACATCAAAAGGACTAGCGGGGAACACCGGGGAGCTGTTTTTT. Its protein product is CASTSKGLAGNTGELFF.

The V call is TRBV4-3, the J call TRBJ1-6, with 7 bases lining up with TRBD1. Per germline, CDR1 LGHNA and CDR2 YSLEER. Trimming cost V 0 bases and J 8 bases; bases outside gene matches: 7. CDR3 length: 16 residues. The CDR3 DNA reads TGCGCCAGCAGCCAAGATCCAGGCAGGGGGGATTCACCCCTCCACTTT. This gives the protein CASSQDPGRGDSPLHF.

This chain joins TRBV30 and TRBJ1-1; TRBD1 is a possible D gene (5 bases). Germline lookup yields CDR1 GTSNPN and CDR2 SVGIG (reference sequence). Trimming shortened V by 4 bases and J by 0 bases, and 9 bases separated the two germline ends. This CDR3 has 13 residues. The DNA for the CDR3 is TGTGCCTGGACTGGGGGGATGAACACTGAAGCTTTCTTT. Translated: CAWTGGMNTEAFF.

The J gene is TRBJ2-3, the V gene TRBV11-2, with 7 bases identical to TRBD1. CDR1 is SGHAT, CDR2 FQNNGV, per germline. The ends lost 5 bases at V and 0 bases at J; junction bases unmatched: 5. The CDR3 is 15 amino acids. The CDR3 reads CASSQPGQSTDTQYF. The CDR3 nucleotides read TGTGCCAGCAGCCAACCGGGACAGAGCACAGATACGCAGTATTTT.

This chain connects TRBV5-5 to TRBJ2-6, with 7 bases identical to TRBD1. The V gene's germline CDR1 is SGHKS and CDR2 YYEKEE (reference sequence). This CDR3 spans 18 amino acids. V dropped 4 bases and J dropped 0; count of bases not matched to a gene: 10. This chain's CDR3 is CASSRPGTVGSGANVLTF. The CDR3 DNA reads as TGTGCCAGCAGCAGACCCGGGACAGTGGGCTCTGGGGCCAACGTCCTGACTTTC.

This clone appeared a single time. In DNA, the CDR3 is TGTGCCAGCAGCTTCGTGGCGGGGGGTAACACAGATACGCAGTATTTT. Protein sequence: CASSFVAGGNTDTQYF. The rearrangement uses TRBV5-6 and TRBJ2-3, with 8 nucleotides matching TRBD2. Germline CDR1 is SGHDT and CDR2 is YYEEEE. The CDR3 totals 16 residues. V lost 2 bases and J lost 2; bases outside the gene matches: 7. The whole variable domain, remainder taken from reference TRBV5-6 and TRBJ2-3, is DAGVTQSPTHLIKTRGQQVTLRCSPKSGHDTVSWYQQALGQGPQFIFQYYEEEERQRGNFPDRFSGHQFPNYSSELNVNALLLGDSALYLCASSFVAGGNTDTQYFGPGTRLTVL.

The rearrangement uses TRBV28 and TRBJ1-4; no firm D call. CDR3 length: 16 amino acids. CDR1 and CDR2 (germline): MDHEN, SYDVKM. Trimming cost V 7 bases and J 8 bases, with 23 bases left between them. The CDR3 sequence: CASNLFIDKGREKLFF. Here the CDR3 DNA reads TGTGCCAGCAACCTGTTTATTGACAAAGGAAGGGAAAAACTGTTTTTT.

The J gene is TRBJ2-6, the V gene TRBV6-5; the match to TRBD1 covers 7 bases. Trimming took 6 bases from V and 0 from J; bases not matched to a gene: 2. Germline CDR1 and CDR2: MNHEY and SVGAGI. The CDR3 totals 15 residues. DNA for the CDR3: TGTGCCAGCAGGACAGGGAGCTCTGGGGCCAACGTCCTGACTTTC. This gives the protein CASRTGSSGANVLTF.